This TCR beta chain was documented in a study of blood T cell repertoires in COVID-19. Study-level information: PBMCs, B-cell-depleted T cells, or T cells provided the cDNA or gDNA that made up the material.

CDR1 is SGHTA and CDR2 is FQGTGA in the germline V gene. CDR3 length: 14 residues. V was shortened by 5 bases and J by 2 bases, with 11 bases between the two germline ends. How the authors handled the data: Amplifying reference gene primers gave estimates of nucleated cell counts. The repertoire was sequenced with immunoSEQ multiplex PCR; TCRdb's copy has only in-frame clones and lacks some. D and trimming were read from the DNA, whereas the V and J calls and clone size are those reported in that table. The sample has roughly 250,000 clones, over 65% seen once. The J gene is TRBJ2-3, the V gene TRBV7-3, with D perhaps matching TRBD1 (6 bases). The source is a woman of 80 years or more with acute or convalescent COVID-19. Material: peripheral blood. CDR3 in amino acids: CASSPGQHTDTQYF. For the CDR3, the DNA is TGTGCCAGCAGCCCCGGACAGCACACAGATACGCAGTATTTT.